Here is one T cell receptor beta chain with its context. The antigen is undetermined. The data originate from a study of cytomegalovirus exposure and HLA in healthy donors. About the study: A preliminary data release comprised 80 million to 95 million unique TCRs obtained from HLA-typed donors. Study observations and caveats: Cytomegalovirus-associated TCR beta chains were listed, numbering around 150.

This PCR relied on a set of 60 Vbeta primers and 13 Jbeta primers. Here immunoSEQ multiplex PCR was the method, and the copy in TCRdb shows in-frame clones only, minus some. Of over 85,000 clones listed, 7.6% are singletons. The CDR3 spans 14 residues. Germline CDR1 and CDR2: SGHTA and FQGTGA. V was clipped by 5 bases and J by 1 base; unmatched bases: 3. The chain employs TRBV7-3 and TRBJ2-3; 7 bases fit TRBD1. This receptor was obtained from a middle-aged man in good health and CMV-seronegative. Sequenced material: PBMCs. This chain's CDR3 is CASSRDSGTDTQYF. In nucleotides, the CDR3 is TGTGCCAGCAGCAGGGACAGTGGCACAGATACGCAGTATTTT.